Described below is a single T cell receptor beta chain sequence and its context. This sample was taken from a study of blood T cell repertoires in COVID-19. Study-level background: Italy, Spain and the United States were the sources of the convalescent and acute COVID-19 samples. Nucleic acid was either cDNA or gDNA, and it came from T cells, B-cell-depleted T cells, or PBMCs.

Profiling relied on immunoSEQ multiplex PCR, and the TCRdb table lists in-frame clones only, not all of them. The repertoire holds around 75,000 clones, with over 80% as singletons. Trimming pared 0 bases from V and 1 base from J, leaving 12 bases between. CDR3 length: 16 amino acids. Germline V gives CDR1 SGHTA, CDR2 FQGNSA. The sequenced material came from peripheral blood. The chain recombines TRBV7-2 with TRBJ2-5; D is possibly TRBD2 (6 bases). The source is a man aged 50-60 years with COVID-19, enrolled during active disease. The CDR3 loop reads CASSLASFGGQETQYF. The CDR3, as DNA: TGTGCCAGCAGCTTAGCCTCGTTCGGGGGCCAAGAGACCCAGTACTTC.